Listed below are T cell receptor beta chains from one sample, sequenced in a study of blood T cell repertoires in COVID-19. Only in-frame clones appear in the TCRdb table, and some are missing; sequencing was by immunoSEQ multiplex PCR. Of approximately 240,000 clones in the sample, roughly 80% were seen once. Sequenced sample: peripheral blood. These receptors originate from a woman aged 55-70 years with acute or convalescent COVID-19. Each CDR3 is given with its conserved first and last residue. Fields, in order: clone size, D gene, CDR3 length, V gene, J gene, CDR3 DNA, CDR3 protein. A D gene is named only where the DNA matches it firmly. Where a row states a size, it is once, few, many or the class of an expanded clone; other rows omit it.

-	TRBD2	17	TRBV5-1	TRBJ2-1	TGCGCCAGCAGCGTAGAGGTAGGAGCGGGAGATTACAATGAGCAGTTCTTC	CASSVEVGAGDYNEQFF
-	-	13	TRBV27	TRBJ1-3	TGTGCCAGCAGTTCAGGGGCGGGAAACACCATATATTTT	CASSSGAGNTIYF
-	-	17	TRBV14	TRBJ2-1	TGTGCCAGCAGTCAATTACCCATACCCCTAGCCTACAATGAGCAGTTCTTC	CASSQLPIPLAYNEQFF
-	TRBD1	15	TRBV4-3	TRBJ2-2	TGCGCCAGCAGCCTCCAGACAGGGGTCACCGGGGAGCTGTTTTTT	CASSLQTGVTGELFF
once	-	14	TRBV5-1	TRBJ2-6	TGCGCCAGCAGGCCCAGCTCTGGGGCCAACGTCCTGACTTTC	CASRPSSGANVLTF
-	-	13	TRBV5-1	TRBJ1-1	TGCGCCAGCAGCTTACAGGACAGAAGTGAAGCTTTCTTT	CASSLQDRSEAFF
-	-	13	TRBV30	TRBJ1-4	TGTGCCTGGAGCGGGACACTTAATGAAAAACTGTTTTTT	CAWSGTLNEKLFF
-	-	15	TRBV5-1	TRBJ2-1	TGCGCCAGCAGCTTGGCCGGGAGCCCCCTCAATGAGCAGTTCTTC	CASSLAGSPLNEQFF
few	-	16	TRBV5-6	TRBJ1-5	TGTGCCAGCAGCGGAAATGGCGGCGGACACAATCAGCCCCAGCATTTT	CASSGNGGGHNQPQHF
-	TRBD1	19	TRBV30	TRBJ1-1	TGTGCCTGGAGTGCAAGCCTCCCCGGACAGGGCTGGAGGAACACTGAAGCTTTCTTT	CAWSASLPGQGWRNTEAFF
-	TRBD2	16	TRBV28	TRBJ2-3	TGTGCCAGCAGTTGGGGGACTAGCGGGGACCCAGATACGCAGTATTTT	CASSWGTSGDPDTQYF
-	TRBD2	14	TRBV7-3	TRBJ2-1	TGTGCCAGCAGCATGACTAGCGTCGTAAATGAGCAGTTCTTC	CASSMTSVVNEQFF
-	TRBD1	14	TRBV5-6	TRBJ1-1	TGTGCCAGCAGCTTGGCAGGGGGGAACACTGAAGCTTTCTTT	CASSLAGGNTEAFF
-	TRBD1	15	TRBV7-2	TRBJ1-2	TGTGCCAGCAGCTTAGGGACAGGGGAATCCTATGGCTACACCTTC	CASSLGTGESYGYTF
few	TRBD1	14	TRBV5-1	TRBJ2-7	TGCGCCAGCAGCTTGGGGGACAGAGCCTACGAGCAGTACTTC	CASSLGDRAYEQYF
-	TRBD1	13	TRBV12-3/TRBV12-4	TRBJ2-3	TGTGCCAGCAGTGTAACAGGGGCAGATACGCAGTATTTT	CASSVTGADTQYF
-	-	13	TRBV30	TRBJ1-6	TGTGCCTGTCATCTGGCGGGGACTTCACCCCTCCACTTT	CACHLAGTSPLHF
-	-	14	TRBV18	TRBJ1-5	TGTGCCAGCTCACCACAAGGTACGGGTCAGCCCCAGCATTTT	CASSPQGTGQPQHF
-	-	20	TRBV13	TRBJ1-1	TGTGCCAGCAGTACTATTCCGGTTTTTCGGTCCGGGACTCAGAACACTGAAGCTTTCTTT	CASSTIPVFRSGTQNTEAFF
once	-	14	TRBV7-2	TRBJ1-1	TGTGCCAGCAGCTTAGATCCCCTACTTACTGAAGCTTTCTTT	CASSLDPLLTEAFF
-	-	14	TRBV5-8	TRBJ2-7	TGTGCCAGCAGCTTGTGGGCAGGGAAGGACGAGCAGTACTTC	CASSLWAGKDEQYF
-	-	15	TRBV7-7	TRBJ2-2	TGTGCTAGCAGCCCATACGAGACGAACACCGGGGAGCTGTTTTTT	CASSPYETNTGELFF
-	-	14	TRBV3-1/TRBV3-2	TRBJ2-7	TGTGCCAGCAGCCAAGATCTCTCCCAGGGCAAGCAGTACTTC	CASSQDLSQGKQYF
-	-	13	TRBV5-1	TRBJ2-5	TGCGCCAGCAGCCCAGCGGCGGGGGAGACCCAGTACTTC	CASSPAAGETQYF
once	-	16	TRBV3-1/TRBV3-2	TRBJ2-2	TGTGCCAGCAGCCCAATCAGGGGGGAAGGGACCGGGGAGCTGTTTTTT	CASSPIRGEGTGELFF
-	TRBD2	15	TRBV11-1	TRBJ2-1	TGTGCCAGCAGCCCCCGGACTAGCGGGGGACGGGAGCAGTTCTTC	CASSPRTSGGREQFF
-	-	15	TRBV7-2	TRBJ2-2	TGTGCCAGCAGCCTCGGTTTTGCGAACACCGGGGAGCTGTTTTTT	CASSLGFANTGELFF
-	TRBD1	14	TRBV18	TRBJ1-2	TGTGCCAGCTCACCACTTGACAGGGACTATGGCTACACCTTC	CASSPLDRDYGYTF
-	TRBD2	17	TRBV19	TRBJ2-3	TGTGCCAGTAGTATCCAGAGACTGACTAGCGCTACAGATACGCAGTATTTT	CASSIQRLTSATDTQYF
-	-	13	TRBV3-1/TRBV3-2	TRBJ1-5	TGTGCCAGCAGCCAAGTCCGGGGTCAGCCCCAGCATTTT	CASSQVRGQPQHF
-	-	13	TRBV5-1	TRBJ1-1	TGCGCCAGTAGCCCGGGACAAGTCACTGAAGCTTTCTTT	CASSPGQVTEAFF
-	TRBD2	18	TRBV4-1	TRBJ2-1	TGCGCCAGCAGCCAAGATCGGGCGACTAGCTCCTCCTACAATGAGCAGTTCTTC	CASSQDRATSSSYNEQFF
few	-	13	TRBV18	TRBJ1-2	TGTGCCAGCTCACCGGACACAAACTATGGCTACACCTTC	CASSPDTNYGYTF
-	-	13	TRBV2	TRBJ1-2	TGTGCCAGCAGTGATAGGGGATCCTATGGCTACACCTTC	CASSDRGSYGYTF
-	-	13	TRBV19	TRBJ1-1	TGTGCCAGTAGTATCCAAGGCGGGGGTCGAGCTTTCTTT	CASSIQGGGRAFF
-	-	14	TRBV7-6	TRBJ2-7	TGTGCCAGCAGCCTAAGATCCGATATGTCCGAGCAGTACTTC	CASSLRSDMSEQYF
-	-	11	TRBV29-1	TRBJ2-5	TGCAGCCTATTCCGAGGAGAGACCCAGTACTTC	CSLFRGETQYF
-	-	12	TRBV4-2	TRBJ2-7	TGTGCCAGCAGCCGGATTGATGGGGCGCAATACTTC	CASSRIDGAQYF
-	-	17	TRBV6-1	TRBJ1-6	TGTGCCAGCAGTGAGGTTCTGGGGGGTGCAGTAGCTTCACCCCTCCACTTT	CASSEVLGGAVASPLHF
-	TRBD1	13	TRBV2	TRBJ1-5	TGTGCCAGCACGGGGGACAGGGGTCAGCCCCAGCATTTT	CASTGDRGQPQHF
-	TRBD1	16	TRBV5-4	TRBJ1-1	TGTGCCAGCAGCCCCTCCGGGACAGGGGGCGACACTGAAGCTTTCTTT	CASSPSGTGGDTEAFF
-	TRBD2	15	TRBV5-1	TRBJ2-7	TGCGCCAGCAGCCCGGGACTAGCGGTCTCCTACGAGCAGTACTTC	CASSPGLAVSYEQYF
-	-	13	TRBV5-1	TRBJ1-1	TGCGCCAGCAGATCTCAGGGTACCCCTGAAGCTTTCTTT	CASRSQGTPEAFF
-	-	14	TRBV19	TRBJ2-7	TGTGCCAGTAGCATGGAGGGAGGTCCCTACGAGCAGTACTTC	CASSMEGGPYEQYF
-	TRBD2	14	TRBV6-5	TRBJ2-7	TGTGCCAGCAGCCCGAGGACTAGCGCCGACGAGCAGTACTTC	CASSPRTSADEQYF
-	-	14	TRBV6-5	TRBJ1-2	TGTGCCAGCAGTAAGGGGGAGGGGATTTATGGCTACACCTTC	CASSKGEGIYGYTF
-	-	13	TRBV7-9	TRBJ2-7	TGTGCCAGCAGTCCTACCGGGGAACCCGAGCAGTACTTC	CASSPTGEPEQYF
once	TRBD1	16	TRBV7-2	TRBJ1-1	TGTGCCAGCAGGAACAGAAAACAGGGGGCGTTCAATGAAGCTTTCTTT	CASRNRKQGAFNEAFF
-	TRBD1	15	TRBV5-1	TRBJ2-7	TGCGCCAGCAGCTCTTCCCGGGACAGGGACTCTGAGCAGTACTTC	CASSSSRDRDSEQYF